The rows below give T cell receptor beta chains drawn from one sample of a study of cytomegalovirus exposure and HLA in healthy donors. The table came from immunoSEQ multiplex PCR; TCRdb's copy has only in-frame clones and leaves some out. The sample records more than 95,000 clones, around 80% being singletons. The sample was PBMCs. The origin of the receptors is a man between 18 and 29 years old in good health and CMV-seronegative. Each CDR3 is given with its conserved first and last residue.

v_call	j_call	cdr3_aa
TRBV19	TRBJ1-2	CATNLGGSPFGGYTF
TRBV4-2	TRBJ1-1	CASSHITGVEAFF
TRBV9	TRBJ1-4	CASSVHHEGAVFF
TRBV7-2	TRBJ2-2	CASSSSGFNTGELFF
TRBV7-9	TRBJ2-3	CASTRLAPDTQYF
TRBV7-3	TRBJ2-6	CASSLEGAGANVLTF
TRBV6-1	TRBJ1-1	CASSEARLFERAFF
TRBV29-1	TRBJ2-7	CSVGQGVYEQYF
TRBV16	TRBJ1-1	CASSLYRDKNTEAFF
TRBV5-1	TRBJ1-1	CASSLGGFDTEAFF
TRBV28	TRBJ2-2	CASSETGAVTGELFF
TRBV27	TRBJ1-1	CASSFQIVGRLNTEAFF
TRBV11-2	TRBJ2-7	CASSSHPSGVLRDEQYF
TRBV19	TRBJ1-5	CASSIRTVNSNQPQHF
TRBV4-1	TRBJ1-2	CASSHPQSQGLGGYTF
TRBV13	TRBJ1-2	CASSSSGTEEGGYTF
TRBV7-7	TRBJ2-7	CASSRGTGGRYEQYF
TRBV5-4	TRBJ2-3	CASSLDRGLTDTQYF
TRBV7-3	TRBJ2-3	CASSLGGVYEDTQYF
TRBV27	TRBJ2-7	CASSPRQGWEQYF
TRBV5-4	TRBJ1-2	CASSLPGLYGYTF
TRBV6-5	TRBJ2-7	CASRGTSGSYEQYF
TRBV28	TRBJ2-1	CASSFDIASGNVYEQFF
TRBV19	TRBJ2-7	CASSPGQGNLLSPEQYF
TRBV6-5	TRBJ2-2	CASSYRVTGELFF
TRBV28	TRBJ2-3	CASSSPGLAGGADTQYF
TRBV28	TRBJ1-1	CASSPQGGHTEAFF
TRBV19	TRBJ1-2	CASSIRAPGSGYTF
TRBV15	TRBJ2-7	CATSRDSGAYEQYF
TRBV21-1	TRBJ2-2	CASPPASGLTGELFF
TRBV27	TRBJ2-3	CASSLIAGGWDTQYF
TRBV14	TRBJ2-1	CASSQDLGLGFGEQFF
TRBV6-1	TRBJ1-2	CASSDRGFGYTF
TRBV14	TRBJ2-7	CASSHPLWAYEQYF
TRBV7-6	TRBJ2-2	CASSPTRASSGELFF
TRBV7-2	TRBJ1-3	CASSLRPSGLMGNTIYF
TRBV6-6	TRBJ2-7	CASSHTPGRAIEQYF
TRBV6-1	TRBJ2-5	CASRHGQASGETQYF
TRBV27	TRBJ1-5	CASSFQNQPQHF
TRBV9	TRBJ2-1	CASTLTSQYNEQFF
TRBV5-6	TRBJ1-2	CASSWDRGNYGYTF
TRBV9	TRBJ2-3	CASSPLAGTTDTQYF
TRBV2	TRBJ2-5	CASSRVLETQYF
TRBV7-9	TRBJ2-1	CASSLLLGLRDNEQFF
TRBV6-4	TRBJ2-3	CASSSGQTSTDTQYF
TRBV19	TRBJ1-1	CASSMRETQYYEAFF
TRBV7-2	TRBJ2-6	CASSPDRVSGANVLTF